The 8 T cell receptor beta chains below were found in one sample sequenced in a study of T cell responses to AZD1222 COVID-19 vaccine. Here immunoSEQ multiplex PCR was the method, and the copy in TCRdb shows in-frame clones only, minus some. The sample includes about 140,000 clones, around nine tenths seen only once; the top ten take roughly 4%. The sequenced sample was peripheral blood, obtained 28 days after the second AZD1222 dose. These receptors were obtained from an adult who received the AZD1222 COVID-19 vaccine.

This CDR3 is CASSRGIEKLFF. For the CDR3, the DNA is TGTGCCAGCAGCCGAGGAATTGAAAAACTGTTTTTT. The chain carries TRBV11-2 and TRBJ1-4; D call uncertain. V dropped 5 bases and J dropped 7 bases, with 8 bases sitting between them. This CDR3 spans 12 amino acids. CDR1 and CDR2 (germline): SGHAT, FQNNGV.

CDR3 region: CSARRASGGGELFF. CDR3 DNA sequence: TGCAGCGCCCGGCGCGCTAGCGGGGGCGGGGAGCTGTTTTTT. The V call is TRBV29-1, the J call TRBJ2-2; TRBD2 agrees at 10 bases. This CDR3 region has 14 residues. In germline, CDR1 is SQVTM, CDR2 ANQGSEA. With V trimmed by 7 bases and J by 7 bases, 9 bases remained unmatched.

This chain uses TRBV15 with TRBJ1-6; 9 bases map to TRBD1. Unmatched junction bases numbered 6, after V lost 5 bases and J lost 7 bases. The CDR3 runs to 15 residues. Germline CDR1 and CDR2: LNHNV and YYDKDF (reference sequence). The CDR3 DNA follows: TGTGCCACCAGCGCAAAAACAGGGGGCAATTCACCCCTCCACTTT. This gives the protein CATSAKTGGNSPLHF.

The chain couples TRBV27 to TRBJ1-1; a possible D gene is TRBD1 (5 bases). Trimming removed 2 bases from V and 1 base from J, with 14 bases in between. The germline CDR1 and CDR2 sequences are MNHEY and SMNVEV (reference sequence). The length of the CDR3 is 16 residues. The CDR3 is CASSLEAGDGNTEAFF. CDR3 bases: TGTGCCAGCAGTTTAGAGGCCGGGGACGGGAACACTGAAGCTTTCTTT.

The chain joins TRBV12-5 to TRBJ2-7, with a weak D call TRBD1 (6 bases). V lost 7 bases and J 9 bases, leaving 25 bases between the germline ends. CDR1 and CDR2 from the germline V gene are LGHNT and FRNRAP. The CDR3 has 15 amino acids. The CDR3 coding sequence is TGTGCTAGTGCTTTTTACAGGGCTGGTCTGGGAGTGCAGTACTTC. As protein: CASAFYRAGLGVQYF.

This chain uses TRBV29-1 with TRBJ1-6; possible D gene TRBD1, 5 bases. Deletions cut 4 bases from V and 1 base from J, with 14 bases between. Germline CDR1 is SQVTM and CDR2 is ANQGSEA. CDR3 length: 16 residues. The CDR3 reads CSVAGSWGSYNSPLHF. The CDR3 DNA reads TGCAGCGTTGCAGGGTCTTGGGGTTCCTATAATTCACCCCTCCACTTT. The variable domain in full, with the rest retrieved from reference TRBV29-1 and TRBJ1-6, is SAVISQKPSRDICQRGTSLTIQCQVDSQVTMMFWYRQQPGQSLTLIATANQGSEATYESGFVIDKFPISRPNLTFSTLTVSNMSPEDSSIYLCSVAGSWGSYNSPLHFGNGTRLTVT.

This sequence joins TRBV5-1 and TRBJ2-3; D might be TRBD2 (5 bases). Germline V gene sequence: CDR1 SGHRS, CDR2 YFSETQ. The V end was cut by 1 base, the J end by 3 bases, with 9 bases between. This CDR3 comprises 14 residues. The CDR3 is CASSLRGTTDTQYF. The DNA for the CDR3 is TGCGCCAGCAGCTTGCGGGGTACGACAGATACGCAGTATTTT. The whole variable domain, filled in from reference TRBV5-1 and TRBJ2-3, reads KAGVTQTPRYLIKTRGQQVTLSCSPISGHRSVSWYQQTPGQGLQFLFEYFSETQRNKGNFPGRFSGRQFSNSRSEMNVSTLELGDSALYLCASSLRGTTDTQYFGPGTRLTVL.

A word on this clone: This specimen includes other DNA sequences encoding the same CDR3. CDR3 sequence reads: CASSRPYNEQFF. The DNA for the CDR3 is TGTGCCAGCAGTAGGCCCTACAATGAGCAGTTCTTC. J is TRBJ2-1 and V is TRBV6-6, with unresolved D. The V gene's germline CDR1 is MNHNY and CDR2 SVGAGI (reference sequence). CDR3 size: 12 residues. V dropped 5 bases and J dropped 2 bases, with 4 bases sitting between them.